The TCR beta chain described here comes from a study of resident and recirculating memory T cells in vitiligo. Confetti depigmentation, marking active vitiligo, was absent in these patients. Nonlesional biopsies came from Wood's-lamp-normal skin at least 2 cm from macules. Genomic DNA was extracted from whole homogenized samples, with no cell sorting. The protocol was immunoSEQ multiplex PCR, while the TCRdb copy is restricted to in-frame clones and leaves out a portion. This sample contains 76 clones. The clonotype originates from a male donor with vitiligo. The sample consisted of non-lesional skin. The subset is: normal-appearing skin under Wood's lamp, at least 2 cm from depigmented macule.

Here the CDR3 DNA reads TGTGCCAGCAGCGTACAGGGGGTAGCTAACTATGGCTACACCTTC. Protein product: CASSVQGVANYGYTF. The chain carries TRBV9 and TRBJ1-2, with TRBD1 matching 7 bases. V shed 1 base and J 0 bases; nucleotides not matched to a gene: 3. This CDR3 comprises 15 residues. Germline CDR1 SGDLS, CDR2 YYNGEE.